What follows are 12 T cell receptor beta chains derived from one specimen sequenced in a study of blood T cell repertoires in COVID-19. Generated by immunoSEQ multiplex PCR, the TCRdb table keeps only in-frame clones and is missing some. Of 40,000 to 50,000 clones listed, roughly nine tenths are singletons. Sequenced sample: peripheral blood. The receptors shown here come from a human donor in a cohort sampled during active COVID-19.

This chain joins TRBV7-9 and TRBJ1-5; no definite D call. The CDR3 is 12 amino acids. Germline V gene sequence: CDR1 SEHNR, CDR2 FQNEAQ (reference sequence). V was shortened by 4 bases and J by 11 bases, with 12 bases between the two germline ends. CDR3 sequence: CASSSWEGAQHF. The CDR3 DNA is TGTGCCAGCAGCTCATGGGAGGGAGCCCAGCATTTT.

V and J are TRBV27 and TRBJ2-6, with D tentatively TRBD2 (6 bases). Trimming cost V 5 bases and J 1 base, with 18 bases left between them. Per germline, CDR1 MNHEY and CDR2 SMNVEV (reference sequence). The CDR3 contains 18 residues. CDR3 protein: CASSPKDPRESGANVLTF. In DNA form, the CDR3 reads TGTGCCAGCAGTCCGAAGGACCCCCGGGAGTCTGGGGCCAACGTCCTGACTTTC.

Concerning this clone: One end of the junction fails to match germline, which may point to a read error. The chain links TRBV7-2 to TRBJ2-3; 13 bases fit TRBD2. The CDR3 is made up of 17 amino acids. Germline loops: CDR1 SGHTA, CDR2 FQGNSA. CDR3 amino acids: CASSPRGLAGRTDTQFF. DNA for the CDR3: TGTGCCAGCAGCCCTCGGGGACTAGCGGGGCGAACAGATACGCAGTTTTTT.

CDR3 DNA sequence: TGTGCCAGTAGTCCTACGGACAGGTACTTATATGAAGCTTTCTTT. It encodes CASSPTDRYLYEAFF. The chain joins TRBV19 to TRBJ1-1; TRBD1 aligns across 7 bases. From germline, CDR1 is LNHDA and CDR2 SQIVND (reference sequence). The CDR3 sequence is 15 residues long. V dropped 5 bases and J dropped 7; count of bases not matched to a gene: 13.

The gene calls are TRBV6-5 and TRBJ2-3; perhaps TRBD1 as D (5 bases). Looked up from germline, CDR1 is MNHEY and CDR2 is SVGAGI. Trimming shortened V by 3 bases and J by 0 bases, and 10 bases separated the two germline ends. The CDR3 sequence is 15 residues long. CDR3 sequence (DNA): TGTGCCAGCAGTTATAGCCAGGGTAGCACAGATACGCAGTATTTT. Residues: CASSYSQGSTDTQYF.

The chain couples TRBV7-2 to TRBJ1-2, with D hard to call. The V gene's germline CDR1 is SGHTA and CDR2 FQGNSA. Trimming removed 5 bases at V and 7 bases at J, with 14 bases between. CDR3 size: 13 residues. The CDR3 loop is CASSPRGGGGYTF. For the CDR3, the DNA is TGTGCCAGCAGCCCCCGGGGAGGAGGTGGCTACACCTTC. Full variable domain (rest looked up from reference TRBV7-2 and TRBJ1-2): GAGVSQSPSNKVTEKGKDVELRCDPISGHTALYWYRQSLGQGLEFLIYFQGNSAPDKSGLPSDRFSAERTGGSVSTLTIQRTQQEDSAVYLCASSPRGGGGYTFGSGTRLTVV.

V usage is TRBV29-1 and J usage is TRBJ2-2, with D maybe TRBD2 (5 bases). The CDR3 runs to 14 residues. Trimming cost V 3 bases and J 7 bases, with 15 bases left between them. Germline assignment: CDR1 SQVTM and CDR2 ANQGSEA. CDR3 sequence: CSVERSGRNGELFF. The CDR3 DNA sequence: TGCAGCGTTGAGCGGAGCGGACGTAACGGGGAGCTGTTTTTT.

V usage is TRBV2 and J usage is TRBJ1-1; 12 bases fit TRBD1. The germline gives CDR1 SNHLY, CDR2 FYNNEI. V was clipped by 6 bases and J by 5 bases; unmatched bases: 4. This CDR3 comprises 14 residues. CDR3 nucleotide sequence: TGTGCCAGCAGCAGGGGACAGGGGGCGACTGAAGCTTTCTTT. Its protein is CASSRGQGATEAFF.

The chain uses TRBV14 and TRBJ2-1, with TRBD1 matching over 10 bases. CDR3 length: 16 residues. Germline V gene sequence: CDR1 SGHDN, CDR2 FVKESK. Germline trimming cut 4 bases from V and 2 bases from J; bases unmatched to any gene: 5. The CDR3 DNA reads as TGTGCCAGCAGCCCTTTGGGACAGGGGACCTACAATGAGCAGTTCTTC. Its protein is CASSPLGQGTYNEQFF.

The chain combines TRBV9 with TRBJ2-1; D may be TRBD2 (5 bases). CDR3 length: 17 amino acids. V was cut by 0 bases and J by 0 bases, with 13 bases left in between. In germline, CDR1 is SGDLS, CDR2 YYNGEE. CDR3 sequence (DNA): TGTGCCAGCAGCGTAGGCGGGCGGGTCATCTCCTACAATGAGCAGTTCTTC. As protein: CASSVGGRVISYNEQFF.

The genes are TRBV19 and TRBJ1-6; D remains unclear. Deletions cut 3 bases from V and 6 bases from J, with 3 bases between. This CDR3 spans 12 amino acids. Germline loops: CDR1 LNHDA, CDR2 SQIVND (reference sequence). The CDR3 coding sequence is TGTGCCAGTAGTATCAGTAATTCACCCCTCCACTTT. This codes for CASSISNSPLHF.

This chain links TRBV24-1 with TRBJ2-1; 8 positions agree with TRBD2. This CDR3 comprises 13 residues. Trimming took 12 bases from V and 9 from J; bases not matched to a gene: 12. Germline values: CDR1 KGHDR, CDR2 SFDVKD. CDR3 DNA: TGTGCCGCCGCGGGGGGCTCCTCGGGTGAGCAGTTCTTC. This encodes CAAAGGSSGEQFF.